A single sample is the source of the 29 T cell receptor beta chains below, sequenced in a study of technical replicates of blood from a handful of donors. Repertoires were generated with immunoSEQ multiplex PCR, while TCRdb's copy carries only in-frame clones and drops some. Among 95,000 or so clones, 85% to 95% were seen once, and the ten largest hold almost 0.35%. Sequenced input: T cells isolated from PBMCs. The source of these receptors is a human donor in good health.

The rearrangement uses TRBV2 and TRBJ1-1; TRBD1 agrees at 7 bases. The CDR3 covers 12 residues. Trimming at V came to 6 bases and at J to 9 bases, leaving 7 bases not matched to a gene. In germline, CDR1 is SNHLY, CDR2 FYNNEI. CDR3 amino acids: CASRTTGDKAFF. The CDR3 coding sequence is TGTGCCAGCAGAACCACAGGGGATAAAGCTTTCTTT.

The chain couples TRBV13 to TRBJ2-7; 7 nucleotides line up with TRBD1. Germline V gives CDR1 PRHDT, CDR2 FYEKMQ (reference sequence). The CDR3 is made up of 15 amino acids. Losses at the gene ends were 0 bases for V and 3 bases for J; bases not matched to a gene: 5. CDR3 nucleotide sequence: TGTGCCAGCAGCTTAGGAGGGACAGAGTACTACGAGCAGTACTTC. This codes for CASSLGGTEYYEQYF.

This clone was seen only once. V is TRBV30 and J is TRBJ2-7; no clear D gene. V was cut by 2 bases and J by 4 bases, with 6 bases left in between. The germline CDR1 and CDR2 sequences are GTSNPN and SVGIG (reference sequence). The CDR3 runs 11 residues. The CDR3, as DNA: TGTGCCTGGAGTAGCGTGTACGAGCAGTACTTC. Its protein is CAWSSVYEQYF.

This rearrangement joins TRBV19 to TRBJ2-1; D may be TRBD1 (5 bases). The CDR3 is made up of 17 amino acids. V lost 3 bases and J 4 bases, leaving 19 bases between the germline ends. Looked up from germline, CDR1 is LNHDA and CDR2 is SQIVND (reference sequence). CDR3 nucleotides: TGTGCCAGTAGTATCCTATTCCTAGGGGCATCATACAATGAGCAGTTCTTC. This gives the protein CASSILFLGASYNEQFF. The full variable domain, completed using reference TRBV19 and TRBJ2-1, is DGGITQSPKYLFRKEGQNVTLSCEQNLNHDAMYWYRQDPGQGLRLIYYSQIVNDFQKGDIAEGYSVSREKKESFPLTVTSAQKNPTAFYLCASSILFLGASYNEQFFGPGTRLTVL.

This clone appeared once. The chain carries TRBV11-3 and TRBJ2-5; TRBD2 matches 12 bases. The germline gives CDR1 SGHNT, CDR2 YENEEA. The CDR3 extends over 15 amino acids. Germline trimming cut 5 bases from V and 4 bases from J; bases unmatched to any gene: 5. The CDR3 DNA sequence: TGTGCCAGCAGCGTACTAGCGGGAGGAGTAGAGACCCAGTACTTC. This translates into CASSVLAGGVETQYF.

This CDR3 reads CASSDRQMNYGYTF. The CDR3 DNA reads as TGTGCCAGCAGTGATAGACAGATGAACTATGGCTACACCTTC. J is TRBJ1-2 and V is TRBV6-1; tentatively, D is TRBD1 (5 bases). CDR1 and CDR2 (germline): MNHNS, SASEGT. The ends were cut back, 3 bases at V and 2 bases at J, with 10 bases in the middle. The CDR3 length is 14 residues.

The rearrangement links TRBV29-1 to TRBJ2-3; D may be TRBD2 (6 bases). V lost 5 bases and J 0 bases, leaving 12 bases between the germline ends. This CDR3 is built from 14 residues. Germline CDR1 SQVTM, CDR2 ANQGSEA. CDR3 sequence (DNA): TGCAGCGTTACCGGGACTCCTAGCACAGATACGCAGTATTTT. This translates into CSVTGTPSTDTQYF.

The J gene is TRBJ2-3, the V gene TRBV7-6; a possible D gene is TRBD1 (6 bases). CDR1 is SGHVS and CDR2 is FNYEAQ in the germline V gene. V lost 6 bases to trimming and J lost 8 bases, with 15 bases between them. The CDR3 runs to 13 residues. CDR3 sequence (DNA): TGTGCCAGCAGTCAGGGGCAGGGCCCTACGCAGTATTTT. It translates to CASSQGQGPTQYF.

This sequence joins TRBV6-4 and TRBJ2-3; perhaps TRBD2 as D (5 bases). CDR1 is MRHNA, CDR2 SNTAGT, per germline. The CDR3 has 14 residues. V lost 6 bases and J lost 0, with 10 bases in between. The CDR3 DNA reads as TGTGCCAGCAGATCGGGGATTAGCACAGATACGCAGTATTTT. Protein product: CASRSGISTDTQYF.

The chain joins TRBV7-6 to TRBJ1-3, with TRBD1 matching over 8 bases. Germline V gene lookup returns CDR1 SGHVS and CDR2 FNYEAQ. This CDR3 region has 22 residues. The ends lost 2 bases at V and 0 bases at J; junction bases unmatched: 21. CDR3 nucleotides: TGTGCCAGCAGCTTAATATCGGATTGGCCCGGGACAGGTGTATTCTCTGGAAACACCATATATTTT. This translates into CASSLISDWPGTGVFSGNTIYF.

The chain is built from TRBV28 and TRBJ2-7, with 8 bases aligning to TRBD1. The V and J ends lost 5 bases and 3 bases, in that order; junction bases with no gene match: 9. Germline values: CDR1 MDHEN, CDR2 SYDVKM. The CDR3 runs 15 residues. The CDR3 spells CASSTTGTGYYEQYF. CDR3 DNA sequence: TGTGCCAGCAGTACTACCGGGACAGGATACTACGAGCAGTACTTC.

The chain combines TRBV7-3 with TRBJ2-1; D gene uncertain. With 2 bases removed from V and 2 bases from J, the gap between germline ends came to 10 bases. The CDR3 runs to 15 residues. Germline loops: CDR1 SGHTA, CDR2 FQGTGA. CDR3 in DNA: TGTGCCAGCAGCTTATCGTGGGCCACCTACAATGAGCAGTTCTTC. Translation gives CASSLSWATYNEQFF.

This chain joins TRBV9 and TRBJ2-1, with a tentative D call TRBD2 (5 bases). The CDR3 covers 16 residues. Germline CDR1 and CDR2: SGDLS and YYNGEE. V was trimmed by 1 base and J by 5 bases, leaving 16 bases between them. The CDR3 reads CASSVQGGADHNEQFF. The CDR3 coding sequence is TGTGCCAGCAGCGTACAAGGAGGAGCGGACCACAATGAGCAGTTCTTC. The variable domain in full, with the rest retrieved from reference TRBV9 and TRBJ2-1, is DSGVTQTPKHLITATGQRVTLRCSPRSGDLSVYWYQQSLDQGLQFLIQYYNGEERAKGNILERFSAQQFPDLHSELNLSSLELGDSALYFCASSVQGGADHNEQFFGPGTRLTVL.

The chain has TRBV29-1 and TRBJ1-1; no clear D gene. The CDR3 is 12 amino acids. Trimming pared 5 bases from V and 0 bases from J, leaving 7 bases between. CDR1 is SQVTM, CDR2 ANQGSEA, per germline. The CDR3 loop reads CSVYSLNTEAFF. CDR3 DNA: TGCAGCGTTTACAGCTTGAACACTGAAGCTTTCTTT. Full variable domain (remainder filled in from reference TRBV29-1 and TRBJ1-1): SAVISQKPSRDICQRGTSLTIQCQVDSQVTMMFWYRQQPGQSLTLIATANQGSEATYESGFVIDKFPISRPNLTFSTLTVSNMSPEDSSIYLCSVYSLNTEAFFGQGTRLTVV.

The rearrangement uses TRBV29-1 and TRBJ2-7; D is ambiguous. Germline CDR1 is SQVTM and CDR2 is ANQGSEA. CDR3 length: 13 amino acids. The germline V and J ends were trimmed by 0 bases and 0 bases, with 6 bases remaining between them. The CDR3 reads CSVEEADSYEQYF. CDR3 in DNA: TGCAGCGTTGAAGAGGCGGACTCCTACGAGCAGTACTTC.

The chain has TRBV10-3 and TRBJ2-2; D might be TRBD2 (6 bases). This CDR3 comprises 14 residues. The germline V gene has CDR1 ENHRY and CDR2 SYGVKD. Trimming removed 6 bases at V and 6 bases at J, with 14 bases between. The chain's CDR3 is CAIRGGVGSGELFF. As DNA, the CDR3 is TGTGCCATCAGGGGGGGTGTAGGTTCCGGGGAGCTGTTTTTT.

V is TRBV23-1 and J is TRBJ2-2, with TRBD2 as a possible D gene (6 bases). TRBV23-1 is sorted into the ORF group, with uncertain function. The CDR3 sequence is 16 residues long. V was clipped by 3 bases and J by 3 bases, with 14 bases between them. The CDR3 spells CASSHWRGRDTGELFF. DNA for the CDR3: TGCGCCAGCAGTCATTGGAGGGGAAGGGACACCGGGGAGCTGTTTTTT.

This clone appeared a single time. The chain joins TRBV4-3 to TRBJ1-1, with D uncertain. Germline V gene lookup returns CDR1 LGHNA and CDR2 YSLEER. The CDR3 extends over 14 amino acids. With 3 bases removed from V and 6 bases from J, the gap between germline ends came to 14 bases. The CDR3 loop is CASSQRGAVAEAFF. CDR3 DNA: TGCGCCAGCAGCCAGCGGGGAGCAGTCGCTGAAGCTTTCTTT.

This chain links TRBV29-1 with TRBJ1-4; D is undetermined. In germline, CDR1 is SQVTM, CDR2 ANQGSEA. The CDR3 is 11 amino acids. V lost 4 bases to trimming and J lost 7 bases, with 7 bases between them. CDR3 loop: CSVGGSEKLFF. As DNA, the CDR3 is TGCAGCGTTGGAGGCAGTGAAAAACTGTTTTTT. Together with reference TRBV29-1 and TRBJ1-4, the CDR3 gives the full variable domain: SAVISQKPSRDICQRGTSLTIQCQVDSQVTMMFWYRQQPGQSLTLIATANQGSEATYESGFVIDKFPISRPNLTFSTLTVSNMSPEDSSIYLCSVGGSEKLFFGSGTQLSVL.

Details on this clone: A junction boundary mismatches the germline segment, possibly from a read error. The chain links TRBV29-1 to TRBJ1-1; no firm D call. The CDR3 extends over 14 amino acids. Looked up from germline, CDR1 is SQVTM and CDR2 is ANQGSEA. CDR3 DNA: TGCAGCGCTGAAGCTACCGATCCTCTCGCTGAAGCTTTCTTT. The encoded protein is CSAEATDPLAEAFF.

V is TRBV5-1 and J is TRBJ2-3; the match to TRBD2 covers 10 bases. Germline loops: CDR1 SGHRS, CDR2 YFSETQ. The CDR3 covers 16 residues. V lost 4 bases to trimming and J lost 0 bases; unmatched junction nucleotides: 5. CDR3 amino acids: CASSQRLAGSTDTQYF. As DNA, the CDR3 is TGCGCCAGCAGCCAAAGACTAGCGGGCAGCACAGATACGCAGTATTTT.

The chain links TRBV27 to TRBJ2-1; no clear D gene. CDR3 length: 13 amino acids. In germline, CDR1 is MNHEY, CDR2 SMNVEV (reference sequence). The V end lost 6 bases, the J end lost 0 bases, and 6 bases lay between the germline ends. The CDR3 DNA sequence: TGTGCCAGCAGCCTTAGCTCCTACAATGAGCAGTTCTTC. It yields the protein CASSLSSYNEQFF.

The chain employs TRBV28 and TRBJ2-1, with D unclear. Trimming stripped 3 bases from V and 0 bases from J, with 6 bases between. Per germline, CDR1 MDHEN and CDR2 SYDVKM. This CDR3 is built from 14 residues. This CDR3 reads CASSFYSSYNEQFF. The CDR3 DNA sequence: TGTGCCAGCAGTTTTTACAGCTCCTACAATGAGCAGTTCTTC.

DNA for the CDR3: TGCAGCGCTGAGGACCAGGGAGAGACCCAGTACTTC. This gives the protein CSAEDQGETQYF. The rearrangement uses TRBV29-1 and TRBJ2-5; D perhaps matches TRBD1 (5 bases). V dropped 7 bases and J dropped 4 bases, with 13 bases sitting between them. Germline CDR1 and CDR2: SQVTM and ANQGSEA. CDR3 length equals 12 residues.

The genes are TRBV7-2 and TRBJ2-7; 11 nucleotides align to TRBD2. Germline trimming cut 5 bases from V and 3 bases from J; bases unmatched to any gene: 9. Germline V gives CDR1 SGHTA, CDR2 FQGNSA. The CDR3 sequence is 16 residues long. The CDR3 protein is CASSVVGLADIYEQYF. CDR3 nucleotide sequence: TGTGCCAGCAGCGTGGTGGGACTAGCGGATATCTACGAGCAGTACTTC.

CDR3: CASSLGTGGVRDEKLFF. Written as DNA, the CDR3 is TGTGCCAGCAGCTTAGGGACAGGGGGCGTACGAGATGAAAAACTGTTTTTT. The chain couples TRBV7-2 to TRBJ1-4, with 11 positions matching TRBD1. J was trimmed by 6 bases and V by 1 base; bases with no gene match: 7. Germline CDR1 is SGHTA and CDR2 is FQGNSA. The CDR3 consists of 17 residues.

The chain carries TRBV28 and TRBJ1-4; 8 positions agree with TRBD1. Germline lookup yields CDR1 MDHEN and CDR2 SYDVKM. V lost 7 bases and J lost 8; bases outside the gene matches: 9. This CDR3 spans 14 amino acids. The CDR3 protein is CASTTYRGREKLFF. The CDR3 bases are TGTGCCAGCACCACTTACAGGGGGAGAGAAAAACTGTTTTTT. The full variable domain, with the rest looked up from reference TRBV28 and TRBJ1-4, is DVKVTQSSRYLVKRTGEKVFLECVQDMDHENMFWYRQDPGLGLRLIYFSYDVKMKEKGDIPEGYSVSREKKERFSLILESASTNQTSMYLCASTTYRGREKLFFGSGTQLSVL.

The gene calls are TRBV19 and TRBJ1-2, with D unclear. This CDR3 has 13 residues. Trimming left V 1 base short and J 4 bases short, with 7 bases between. Per the germline V gene, CDR1 is LNHDA and CDR2 is SQIVND (reference sequence). The CDR3 region has the DNA TGTGCCAGTAGTATAGCGGGAGGCTATGGCTACACCTTC. It codes for CASSIAGGYGYTF.

This clone has only one observation. V gene TRBV7-2 combines with J gene TRBJ1-2; no reliable D call. The V end lost 2 bases, the J end lost 4 bases, and 14 bases lay between the germline ends. The CDR3 covers 15 residues. Germline CDR1 SGHTA, CDR2 FQGNSA. The CDR3 spells CASSLFAQSFYGYTF. CDR3 DNA: TGTGCCAGCAGCTTATTCGCTCAGTCCTTCTATGGCTACACCTTC.